Shown below are 17 T cell receptor beta chains from a single sample sequenced in a study of T cell responses to AZD1222 COVID-19 vaccine. TCRdb keeps only in-frame clones here, not all; method: immunoSEQ multiplex PCR. The sample comprises about 64,000 clones, about nine tenths of which are singletons, and 6.3% rests with the top ten. The sample here was peripheral blood, taken 28 days after the second dose of the MenACWY control vaccine. These receptor sequences come from an adult who received the MenACWY meningococcal vaccine as a control.

The chain links TRBV28 to TRBJ1-3; tentatively, D is TRBD1 (6 bases). This CDR3 comprises 17 residues. From germline, CDR1 is MDHEN and CDR2 SYDVKM. Deletions cut 6 bases from V and 1 base from J, with 19 bases between. The CDR3 loop is CASRSSGGGKSGNTIYF. As DNA, the CDR3 is TGTGCCAGCAGATCCTCAGGAGGGGGGAAATCTGGAAACACCATATATTTT. Drawing the rest from reference TRBV28 and TRBJ1-3, the complete variable domain is DVKVTQSSRYLVKRTGEKVFLECVQDMDHENMFWYRQDPGLGLRLIYFSYDVKMKEKGDIPEGYSVSREKKERFSLILESASTNQTSMYLCASRSSGGGKSGNTIYFGEGSWLTVV.

CDR3 sequence: CATSDFTGATRKFF. The CDR3 nucleotides are TGTGCCACCAGTGATTTCACAGGGGCTACGCGAAAGTTCTTC. V usage is TRBV24-1 and J usage is TRBJ2-1, with TRBD1 matching 7 bases. Trimming took 1 base from V and 14 from J; bases not matched to a gene: 10. Germline V gives CDR1 KGHDR, CDR2 SFDVKD. The CDR3 totals 14 residues.

This sequence joins TRBV6-5 and TRBJ1-1; the D is unclear. CDR1 and CDR2 (germline): MNHEY, SVGAGI. The CDR3 consists of 13 residues. The germline V and J ends were trimmed by 3 bases and 1 base, with 6 bases remaining between them. CDR3 residues: CASSYSTNTEAFF. The CDR3 bases are TGTGCCAGCAGTTATTCAACGAACACTGAAGCTTTCTTT.

This rearrangement joins TRBV5-1 to TRBJ1-1; 10 positions agree with TRBD1. Trimming removed 4 bases from V and 5 bases from J; junction bases left unmatched: 2. CDR1 SGHRS and CDR2 YFSETQ come from the germline V gene. This CDR3 spans 13 amino acids. The CDR3 sequence is CASSGQGGTEAFF. The DNA for the CDR3 is TGCGCCAGCAGCGGACAGGGGGGGACTGAAGCTTTCTTT.

DNA of the CDR3: TGTGCCAGTAGTCCCCGTGCAGGGAGGCCGACTGGGGCCAACGTCCTGACTTTC. It codes for CASSPRAGRPTGANVLTF. The genes are TRBV19 and TRBJ2-6; D is possibly TRBD2 (6 bases). The ends were cut back, 5 bases at V and 2 bases at J, with 19 bases in the middle. The CDR3 sequence is 18 residues long. CDR1 is LNHDA and CDR2 is SQIVND in the germline V gene (reference sequence).

This sequence joins TRBV3-1 (or the pseudogene TRBV3-2) and TRBJ2-7, with 11 nucleotides matching TRBD2. V lost 7 bases to trimming and J lost 6 bases; unmatched junction nucleotides: 8. The CDR3 covers 14 residues. Per germline, CDR1 LGHDT and CDR2 YNNKEL (reference sequence). CDR3 sequence: CASNTLAGDSEQYF. CDR3 bases: TGTGCCAGCAACACACTAGCGGGAGATTCCGAGCAGTACTTC.

The V gene is TRBV2, the J gene TRBJ2-3; D unclear. With 9 bases removed from V and 1 base from J, the gap between germline ends came to 8 bases. Germline CDR1 is SNHLY and CDR2 is FYNNEI. The CDR3 consists of 12 residues. The CDR3 spells CASSPGTDTQYF. CDR3 sequence (DNA): TGTGCCAGTTCCCCGGGCACAGATACGCAGTATTTT.

The chain is built from TRBV7-9 and TRBJ2-1; D not certain. V was trimmed by 6 bases and J by 7 bases, leaving 19 bases between them. The V gene's germline CDR1 is SEHNR and CDR2 FQNEAQ (reference sequence). The CDR3 is 15 residues long. The CDR3 reads CASRLRKGFGNEQFF. The CDR3 DNA reads TGTGCCAGCAGGTTGCGGAAGGGTTTCGGGAATGAGCAGTTCTTC.

The V gene is TRBV6-5, the J gene TRBJ2-7, with TRBD1 as a possible D gene (7 bases). CDR1 and CDR2 (germline): MNHEY, SVGAGI. Deletions cut 8 bases from V and 5 bases from J, with 22 bases between. This CDR3 contains 15 residues. The CDR3 DNA is TGTGCCAGCCGCTCGTCCGGGACAGCTAGCGACGAGCAGTACTTC. It specifies CASRSSGTASDEQYF.

The chain combines TRBV7-9 with TRBJ2-4; D is perhaps TRBD1 (6 bases). Trimming stripped 5 bases from V and 9 bases from J, with 20 bases between. This CDR3 has 15 amino acids. The germline gives CDR1 SEHNR, CDR2 FQNEAQ (reference sequence). The chain's CDR3 is CASSGTGIQGGIQYF. CDR3 DNA: TGTGCCAGCAGCGGGACCGGGATTCAAGGGGGCATTCAGTACTTC.

V gene TRBV3-1 (or the pseudogene TRBV3-2) combines with J gene TRBJ2-1; D is uncertain. CDR3 length: 16 amino acids. The V gene lost 5 bases and the J gene lost 2 bases, with 16 bases spanning the gap. Germline lookup yields CDR1 LGHDT and CDR2 YNNKEL (reference sequence). CDR3 nucleotides: TGTGCCAGCAGCACCAAAGGGATATTTCCCTACAATGAGCAGTTCTTC. Amino acid sequence: CASSTKGIFPYNEQFF.

The rearrangement links TRBV6-1 to TRBJ2-3, with no clear D. Germline V lookup: CDR1 MNHNS, CDR2 SASEGT. Trimming removed 2 bases at V and 5 bases at J, with 8 bases between. The CDR3 extends over 13 amino acids. The CDR3 reads CASSERARDTQYF. The CDR3 DNA sequence: TGTGCCAGCAGTGAAAGGGCCAGAGATACGCAGTATTTT.

This clone is a singleton in its sample. The conserved closing phenylalanine or tryptophan is absent in this CDR3, likely reflecting a read error. The DNA is left out, because the CDR3 cannot be placed on it with certainty; the CDR3 is given as TCRdb lists it. The rearrangement joins TRBV12-5 to TRBJ2-7; TRBD2 reflects the table's D call only, with no check against the DNA. The CDR3 spans 10 amino acids, including both terminal residues. The germline gives CDR1 LGHNT, CDR2 FRNRAP. This CDR3 is CASGLVPFPG.

The chain joins TRBV6-1 to TRBJ1-3; D possibly corresponds to TRBD1 (6 bases). The germline gives CDR1 MNHNS, CDR2 SASEGT. This CDR3 is built from 16 residues. The germline V and J ends were trimmed by 2 bases and 2 bases, with 13 bases remaining between them. The CDR3 region is CASSELWGATGNTIYF. In nucleotides, the CDR3 is TGTGCCAGCAGTGAATTATGGGGGGCGACTGGAAACACCATATATTTT.

The chain employs TRBV3-1 (or the pseudogene TRBV3-2) and TRBJ2-7; 11 nucleotides agree with TRBD2. This CDR3 region has 15 residues. Trimming cost V 1 base and J 4 bases; bases outside gene matches: 3. Germline CDR1 and CDR2: LGHDT and YNNKEL (reference sequence). The CDR3 here is CASSQGASGRYEQYF. Here the CDR3 DNA reads TGTGCCAGCAGCCAAGGGGCTAGCGGGAGGTACGAGCAGTACTTC.

This chain uses TRBV6-6 with TRBJ1-1; D perhaps matches TRBD1 (5 bases). Germline CDR1 reads MNHNY; CDR2 reads SVGAGI (reference sequence). CDR3 length equals 16 residues. Trimming removed 6 bases from V and 1 base from J, with 18 bases in between. DNA for the CDR3: TGTGCCAGCAGCCCAGTTCCGGGGCGGGGGAACACTGAAGCTTTCTTT. This gives the protein CASSPVPGRGNTEAFF.

CDR3 in amino acids: CAITKLGSWERGGEQFF. The CDR3 coding sequence is TGTGCCATCACTAAGCTCGGCTCCTGGGAGCGGGGTGGTGAGCAGTTCTTC. This chain connects TRBV10-3 to TRBJ2-1; 7 bases align to TRBD2. Germline loops: CDR1 ENHRY, CDR2 SYGVKD. V lost 7 bases, J lost 9 bases, and 21 bases stayed unmatched. The CDR3 is 17 residues long.